This is a list of T cell receptor beta chains from one sample in a study of blood T cell repertoires in COVID-19. The table came from immunoSEQ multiplex PCR; TCRdb's copy has only in-frame clones and leaves some out. Of about 93,000 clones in the sample, 70% to 90% were seen once. Sample: peripheral blood. Receptor source: a woman of 80 years or more with acute or convalescent COVID-19. Each CDR3 is given with its conserved first and last residue. A D gene is named only where the DNA matches it firmly. Expanded clones get a size class; other rows say once, few or many, or leave the size out.

len	d_gene	abundance	v_gene	j_gene	CDR3nt	CDR3aa
12	-	-	TRBV12-3/TRBV12-4	TRBJ2-7	TGTGCCAGCAGTCTTCGGGGTTACGAGCAGTACTTC	CASSLRGYEQYF
14	-	-	TRBV15	TRBJ1-6	TGTGCCACCAGAACGGGACTGCTTAATTCACCCCTCCACTTT	CATRTGLLNSPLHF
13	TRBD1	-	TRBV6-5	TRBJ2-3	TGTGCCAGCAGTTACCGACAGGGGTCAGAGCGGTATTTT	CASSYRQGSERYF
17	TRBD2	-	TRBV3-1/TRBV3-2	TRBJ2-3	TGTGCCAGCAGCCTGGGACTAGCGGGGGCCAGCACAGATACGCAGTATTTT	CASSLGLAGASTDTQYF
14	TRBD1	-	TRBV11-2	TRBJ1-4	TGTGCCAGCAGCTTCGGGACAGGGCATGAAAAACTGTTTTTT	CASSFGTGHEKLFF
13	TRBD1	few	TRBV5-1	TRBJ1-1	TGCGCCAGCAGCTTGGGGACAGGCACTGAAGCTTTCTTT	CASSLGTGTEAFF
17	-	-	TRBV19	TRBJ1-5	TGTGCCAGTAGTGTGCCCCCCCGGGACAATAGCAATCAGCCCCAGCATTTT	CASSVPPRDNSNQPQHF
15	-	-	TRBV5-5	TRBJ2-1	TGTGCCAGCAGCTCACAGGGATCCTCCTACAATGAGCAGTTCTTC	CASSSQGSSYNEQFF
13	-	-	TRBV6-5	TRBJ1-1	TGTGCCAGCAAGGGAGGTGGGAACACTGAAGCTTTCTTT	CASKGGGNTEAFF
16	TRBD2	-	TRBV14	TRBJ2-2	TGTGCCAGCAGCCCAGAGCGGGGGGCGCCCACCGGGGAGCTGTTTTTT	CASSPERGAPTGELFF
17	TRBD2	-	TRBV7-9	TRBJ2-5	TGTGCCAGCAGCTCCTTCAGACTAGCGGGGGTACAAGAGACCCAGTACTTC	CASSSFRLAGVQETQYF
15	TRBD2	-	TRBV19	TRBJ2-2	TGTGCCAGTACCCCTCTAGCGGGGGCCCCTAACAGGCTGTTTTTT	CASTPLAGAPNRLFF
15	-	once	TRBV2	TRBJ1-5	TGTGCCAGCAGTGAAGATATTGCCGGTAGTCAGCCCCAGCATTTT	CASSEDIAGSQPQHF
12	-	-	TRBV5-1	TRBJ2-7	TGCGCCAGCAGCTTGGATAGTAACGAGCAGTACTTC	CASSLDSNEQYF
14	TRBD1	-	TRBV5-1	TRBJ1-1	TGCGCCAGCAGCTGGACAGGGGAGGACACTGAAGCTTTCTTT	CASSWTGEDTEAFF
12	-	-	TRBV6-1	TRBJ2-7	TGTGCCAGCAGCATCCTAGGTGACGAGCAGTACTTC	CASSILGDEQYF
12	-	-	TRBV12-3/TRBV12-4	TRBJ2-1	TGTGCCAGCAGTTTATCAGGCCGCGAGCAGTTCTTC	CASSLSGREQFF
14	-	-	TRBV28	TRBJ2-1	TGTGCCAGCAGTTTAGCCGAGAGGGTTCGCGAGCAGTTCTTC	CASSLAERVREQFF